The present TCR beta chain was sequenced within a study of T cell repertoires in cytomegalovirus infection. Study-level information: Peptides in the study included HLA-C-restricted and HLA-B-restricted CMV epitopes. An indication of both CMV infection and matching HLA type came from public TCR beta signatures.

For this clonotype: Its antigen is still unknown.

Germline CDR1 and CDR2: LNHDA and SQIVND (reference sequence). CDR3 length: 16 amino acids. Trimming cost V 9 bases and J 5 bases; bases outside gene matches: 14. One entry per CDR3 protein, called by TCRdb with MiXCR from the reads. This sample has about 470,000 distinct CDR3 sequences, with 40% to 50% found just once. The rearrangement links TRBV19 to TRBJ1-1; 11 bases fit TRBD1. The origin of this receptor is a human donor in good health (CMV status not recorded). Some clones in this sample may be carry-over from other donors' samples. This specimen was cultured PBMCs, taken from culture after CMV antigen stimulation. The CDR3 bases are TGTGCCAGCTATACTCTCCCGGGACAGGGGGGGACTGAAGCTTTCTTT. It yields the protein CASYTLPGQGGTEAFF.